This T cell receptor beta chain emerged from a study of blood T cell repertoires in COVID-19. Study overall: Both acute and convalescent COVID-19 samples were obtained from the United States, Italy and Spain.

In germline, CDR1 is SGHTA, CDR2 FQGNSA. CDR3 length equals 15 residues. Trimming took 1 base from V and 5 from J, leaving 12 bases between them. Authors' analysis steps: Reference gene primers were amplified, and this amplification served to estimate nucleated cell counts. The protocol was immunoSEQ multiplex PCR, while the TCRdb copy is restricted to in-frame clones and leaves out a portion. V, J and clone size were drawn from that table, and D and trimming were deduced from the DNA. Among about 220,000 clones listed, about nine tenths were seen once. Sequencing was carried out using PBMCs or T cells enriched from blood (not recorded which). The chain carries TRBV7-2 and TRBJ2-1; D is unclear. This clonotype was sampled from a woman aged 35 to 49 with acute COVID-19. The CDR3 loop is CASSLGLSLNNEQFF. The CDR3 region has the DNA TGTGCCAGCAGCTTAGGGTTAAGCCTAAACAATGAGCAGTTCTTC.